This T cell receptor beta chain was documented in a study of cytomegalovirus exposure and HLA in healthy donors. The CDR3 length is 13 residues. Looked up from germline, CDR1 is SGHRS and CDR2 is YFSETQ. V lost 8 bases and J 1 base, leaving 12 bases between the germline ends. This PCR relied on a set of 60 Vbeta primers and 13 Jbeta primers. This table comes from immunoSEQ multiplex PCR, and its TCRdb copy is limited to in-frame clones, with some not included. The sample contains about 160,000 clones, 75% to 90% of which appear only once. The material sequenced was PBMCs. The V gene is TRBV5-1, the J gene TRBJ1-1, with D possibly TRBD1 on 5 matching bases. The source of this sequence is a woman between 18 and 29 years old in good health and CMV-seronegative. Here the CDR3 reads CASSGGENTEAFF. The CDR3 coding sequence is TGCGCCAGTAGTGGGGGGGAGAACACTGAAGCTTTCTTT.